These T cell receptor beta chains were read from a single sample in a study of T cell repertoires in cytomegalovirus infection. From the reads, TCRdb called clonotypes with MiXCR, one entry per CDR3 protein. The sample yields fewer than 850,000 distinct CDR3 sequences, 25% to 35% seen once. What these receptors recognize is not known. The sequences come from cultured CD8+ T cells from PBMCs, collected from culture after CMV antigen stimulation. These receptors all stem from a human donor in good health (CMV status not recorded). Some clones in this sample may be carry-over from other donors' samples. Each CDR3 is given with its conserved first and last residue. D genes are given only for firm matches. Not every row has a clone size; where given, it reads once, few, many or a size class.

V,J,size,D,DNA,CDR3
TRBV7-8,TRBJ2-3,few,TRBD2,TGTGCCAGCAGCTTAGCGGTAACGGGGGGGGGCACAGATACGCAGTATTTT,CASSLAVTGGGTDTQYF
TRBV6-6,TRBJ2-7,NA,NA,TGTACCAGCAGTTACACGGGTTACGAGCAGTACTTC,CTSSYTGYEQYF
TRBV27,TRBJ1-1,few,NA,TGTGCCAGCAGTTTGTCCAGGACGGAACCGAACACTGAAGCTTTCTTT,CASSLSRTEPNTEAFF
TRBV12-3/TRBV12-4,TRBJ1-1,NA,NA,TGTGCCAGCAGTCCAGGACTGCCAGATGAAGCTTTCTTT,CASSPGLPDEAFF
TRBV19,TRBJ1-5,NA,NA,TGTGCCAGTAGTATAGGGGGGGTTCAGCCCCAGCATTTT,CASSIGGVQPQHF
TRBV7-9,TRBJ2-3,NA,NA,TGTGCCAGCAGATCTCCAGGGCCAGATACGCAGTATTTT,CASRSPGPDTQYF
TRBV7-6,TRBJ2-2,many,TRBD2,TGTGCCAGCAGCACGACTAGCGGGGGGGCAAGGACCGGGGAGCTGTTTTTT,CASSTTSGGARTGELFF
TRBV4-1,TRBJ1-1,few,NA,TGCGCCAGCAGCCAACAGACTGAAGCTTTCTTT,CASSQQTEAFF
TRBV10-2,TRBJ2-3,NA,TRBD2,TGCGCCAGCAGTGGAGTAGCGGGTGGCGAGGATACGCAGTATTTT,CASSGVAGGEDTQYF
TRBV11-2,TRBJ1-6,few,NA,TGTGCCAGCAGCTTAGGCCCTGGGAGAATTGATTCACCCCTCCACTTT,CASSLGPGRIDSPLHF
TRBV7-2,TRBJ2-5,NA,TRBD2,TGTGCCAGCAGCCTTGGGGGGCGGGGGGGCAAAGAGACCCAGTACTTC,CASSLGGRGGKETQYF